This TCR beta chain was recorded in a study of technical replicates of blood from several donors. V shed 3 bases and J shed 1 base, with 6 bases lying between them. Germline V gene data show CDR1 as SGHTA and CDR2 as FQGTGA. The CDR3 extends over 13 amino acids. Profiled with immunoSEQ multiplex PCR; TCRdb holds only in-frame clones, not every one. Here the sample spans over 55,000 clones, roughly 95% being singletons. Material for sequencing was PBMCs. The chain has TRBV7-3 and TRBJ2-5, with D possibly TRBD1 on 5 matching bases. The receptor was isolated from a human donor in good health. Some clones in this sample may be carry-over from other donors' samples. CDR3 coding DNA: TGTGCCAGCAGCTTCGACAGCCAAGAGACCCAGTACTTC. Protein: CASSFDSQETQYF.